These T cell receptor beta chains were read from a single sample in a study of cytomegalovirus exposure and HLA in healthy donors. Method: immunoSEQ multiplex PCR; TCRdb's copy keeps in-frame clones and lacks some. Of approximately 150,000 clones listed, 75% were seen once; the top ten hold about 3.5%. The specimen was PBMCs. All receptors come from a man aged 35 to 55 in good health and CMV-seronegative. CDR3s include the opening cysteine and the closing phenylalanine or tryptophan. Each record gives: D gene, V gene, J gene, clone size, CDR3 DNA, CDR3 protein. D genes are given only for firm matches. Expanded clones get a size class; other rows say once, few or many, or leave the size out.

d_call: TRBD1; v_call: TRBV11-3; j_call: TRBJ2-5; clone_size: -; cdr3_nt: TGTGCCAGCAGCTACGACAGGGAAGAGACCCAGTACTTC; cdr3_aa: CASSYDREETQYF
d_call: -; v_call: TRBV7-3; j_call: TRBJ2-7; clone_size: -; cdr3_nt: TGTGCCAGCAGTAAGGGGCCGACCTACGAGCAGTACTTC; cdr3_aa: CASSKGPTYEQYF
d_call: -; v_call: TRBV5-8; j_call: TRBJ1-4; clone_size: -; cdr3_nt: TGTGCCAGCAGCCCTGGGGACACCCCTGCTGGAAAACTGTTTTTT; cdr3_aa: CASSPGDTPAGKLFF
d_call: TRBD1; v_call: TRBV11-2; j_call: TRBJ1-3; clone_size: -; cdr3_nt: TGTGCCAGCAGACAAACAGGGGGCGGTGGAAACACCATATATTTT; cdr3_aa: CASRQTGGGGNTIYF
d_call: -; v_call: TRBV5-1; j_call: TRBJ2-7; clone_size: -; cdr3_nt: TGCGCCAGCAGCGATGATCCGGGGTCCGCCGAGCAGTACTTC; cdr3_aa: CASSDDPGSAEQYF
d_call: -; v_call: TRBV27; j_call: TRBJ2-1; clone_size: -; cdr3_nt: TGTGCCAGCAGTTTAATACTAGCCGGGTCCTACAATGAGCAGTTCTTC; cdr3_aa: CASSLILAGSYNEQFF
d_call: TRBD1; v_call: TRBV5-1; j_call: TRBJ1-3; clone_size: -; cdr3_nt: TGCGCCAGCAGCCGAGACAGGGGTGGAAACACCATATATTTT; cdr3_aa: CASSRDRGGNTIYF
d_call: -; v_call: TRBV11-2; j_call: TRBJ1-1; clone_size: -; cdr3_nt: TGTGCCAGCAGCTTTCGTATGAACACTGAAGCTTTCTTT; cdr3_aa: CASSFRMNTEAFF
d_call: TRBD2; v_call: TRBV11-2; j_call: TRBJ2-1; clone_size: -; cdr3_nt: TGTGCCAGCAGCTGGCTACCGGGGGGGCTCTACAATGAGCAGTTCTTC; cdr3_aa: CASSWLPGGLYNEQFF
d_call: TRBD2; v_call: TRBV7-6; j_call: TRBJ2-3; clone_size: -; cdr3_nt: TGTGCCAGCAGCTCAAACCCGGGACTAGCTAGCACAGATACGCAGTATTTT; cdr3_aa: CASSSNPGLASTDTQYF
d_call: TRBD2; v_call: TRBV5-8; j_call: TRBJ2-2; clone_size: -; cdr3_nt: TGTGCCAGCAGCTTGGGGCTAGCGGGAACCCTTAACACCGGGGAGCTGTTTTTT; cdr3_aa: CASSLGLAGTLNTGELFF
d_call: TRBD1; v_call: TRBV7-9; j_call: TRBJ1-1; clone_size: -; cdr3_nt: TGTGCCAGCACCCCCCAGGGGGGCATGAACACTGAAGCTTTCTTT; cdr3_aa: CASTPQGGMNTEAFF
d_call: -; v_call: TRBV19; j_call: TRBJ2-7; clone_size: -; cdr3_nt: TGTGCCAGTAGTACACAGGATTACTCCTACGAGCAGTACTTC; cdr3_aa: CASSTQDYSYEQYF
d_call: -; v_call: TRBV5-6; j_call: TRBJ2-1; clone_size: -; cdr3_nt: TGTGCCAGCAGGCGGGGGCTCTACAATGAGCAGTTCTTC; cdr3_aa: CASRRGLYNEQFF
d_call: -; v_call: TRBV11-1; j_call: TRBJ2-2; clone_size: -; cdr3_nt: TGTGCCAGCAGCCGCGGGCGGGACACCGGGGAGCTGTTTTTT; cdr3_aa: CASSRGRDTGELFF
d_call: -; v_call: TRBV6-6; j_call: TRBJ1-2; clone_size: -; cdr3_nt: TGTGCCAGCAGTTACTCGACGCGGGAGGGGCTTGGCTACACCTTC; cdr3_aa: CASSYSTREGLGYTF
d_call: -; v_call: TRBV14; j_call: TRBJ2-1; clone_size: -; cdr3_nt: TGTGCCAGCAGCCTTAGTCTTTACAATGAGCAGTTCTTC; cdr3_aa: CASSLSLYNEQFF
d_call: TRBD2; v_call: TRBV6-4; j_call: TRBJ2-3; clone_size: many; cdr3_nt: TGTGCCAGCAGTGACGGGGGGGACACAGATACGCAGTATTTT; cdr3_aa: CASSDGGDTDTQYF
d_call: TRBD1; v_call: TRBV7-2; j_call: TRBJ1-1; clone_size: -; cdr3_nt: TGTGCCAGCAGCTTCCGGACAGGGACAACTGAAGCTTTCTTT; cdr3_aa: CASSFRTGTTEAFF
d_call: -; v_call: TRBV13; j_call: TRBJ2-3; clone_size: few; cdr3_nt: TGTGCCAGCAGCTTAACAAGCACAGATACGCAGTATTTT; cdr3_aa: CASSLTSTDTQYF
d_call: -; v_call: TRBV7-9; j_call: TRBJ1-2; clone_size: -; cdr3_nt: TGTGCCAGCAGCTTAGATGGGGCGGCAGCCACCTATGGCTACACCTTC; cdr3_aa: CASSLDGAAATYGYTF